The rows below give T cell receptor beta chains drawn from one sample of a study of T cells in Graves' hyperthyroidism and ophthalmopathy. Each CDR3 protein is one row after TCRdb ran MiXCR on the multiplex PCR reads. The sample consists of 450,000 to 700,000 distinct CDR3 sequences, about half of them appearing once. Sequenced material: peripheral blood or thyroid tissue (not recorded which). Receptors originate from a woman younger than 30 with Graves' hyperthyroidism. CDR3s include the opening cysteine and the closing phenylalanine or tryptophan. The D gene is left open where the match is weak. Expanded clones get a size class; other rows say once, few or many, or leave the size out.

D	length	V	J	size	DNA	CDR3
-	13	TRBV30	TRBJ1-1	-	TGTGCCTGGAGAGGGACCGCGAACACTGAAGCTTTCTTT	CAWRGTANTEAFF
-	16	TRBV5-8	TRBJ2-6	many	TGTGCCAGCAGCGAGGACAGAGTGTCTGGGGCCAACGTCCTGACTTTC	CASSEDRVSGANVLTF
-	18	TRBV11-2	TRBJ2-6	many	TGTGCCAGCAGCTTATCCGAGGGATTCAGCTCTGGGGCCAACGTCCTGACTTTC	CASSLSEGFSSGANVLTF
-	14	TRBV20-1	TRBJ1-2	few	TGCAGTGCTAAACAGTGGCAGGGGAACTATGGCTACACCTTC	CSAKQWQGNYGYTF
-	14	TRBV29-1	TRBJ2-7	once	TGCAGCTCACACCTCCCGGACACGGCCTACGAGCAGTACTTC	CSSHLPDTAYEQYF
-	15	TRBV7-9	TRBJ1-1	-	TGTGCCAGCAGCAGAGGGACGGCCCTGAACACTGAAGCTTTCTTT	CASSRGTALNTEAFF
TRBD2	18	TRBV20-1	TRBJ2-6	-	TGCAGTGCTAGCCCGGCTAGCGGGTCTTTTGCTGGGGCCAACGTCCTGACTTTC	CSASPASGSFAGANVLTF
-	14	TRBV29-1	TRBJ1-3	many	TGCATCGTAGTGGACGGGGGCGCTGGAAACACCATATATTTT	CIVVDGGAGNTIYF
-	15	TRBV7-3	TRBJ1-1	-	TGTGCCAGCAGCCTTTGGGGGGTTGGAAACACTGAAGCTTTCTTT	CASSLWGVGNTEAFF
TRBD1	14	TRBV12-3/TRBV12-4	TRBJ1-2	many	TGTGCCAGCAGTTTCAGACAGGGGGCCGCTGGCTACACCTTC	CASSFRQGAAGYTF
TRBD1	16	TRBV2	TRBJ1-6	-	TGTGCCAGCAGTGAAACGAGGGACAGGGAAAATTCACCCCTCCACTTT	CASSETRDRENSPLHF
-	14	TRBV27	TRBJ1-2	many	TGTGCCAGCAGTTTACCCCGGGGCCACTATGGCTACACCTTC	CASSLPRGHYGYTF
-	15	TRBV10-3	TRBJ1-5	many	TGTGCCATCAGTGCGGAGGGTAACGGAAATCAGCCCCAGCATTTT	CAISAEGNGNQPQHF
-	16	TRBV15	TRBJ2-7	-	TGTGCCACCAGCAGAGATGATAGCGAGAGCTCCTACGAGCAGTACTTC	CATSRDDSESSYEQYF
TRBD1	14	TRBV12-3/TRBV12-4	TRBJ1-1	many	TGTGCCAGCAGACGACAGGGGGCTGGCACTGAAGCTTTCTTT	CASRRQGAGTEAFF
-	15	TRBV7-9	TRBJ2-5	many	TGTGCCAGCAGACCAATTACGACTAGTGAAGAGACCCAGTACTTC	CASRPITTSEETQYF
TRBD2	15	TRBV7-2	TRBJ2-3	once	TGTGCCAGCAGCCAAAGCGGGACTACCTCAGATACGCAGTATTTT	CASSQSGTTSDTQYF
-	14	TRBV29-1	TRBJ2-3	-	TGCAGCGTTGAAGGTACCCCCGCTACAGATACGCAGTATTTT	CSVEGTPATDTQYF
-	13	TRBV7-8	TRBJ2-7	many	TGTGCCAGCAGCCGAGACAGAACCTACGAGCAGTACTTC	CASSRDRTYEQYF
TRBD1	15	TRBV29-1	TRBJ1-3	many	TGCAGCGTTGTCCGGGACAGTTACTCTGGAAACACCATATATTTT	CSVVRDSYSGNTIYF
-	13	TRBV20-1	TRBJ2-1	-	TGCAGTGCTAGAGAGAAGGGACTGAATGAGCAGTTCTTC	CSAREKGLNEQFF
TRBD2	12	TRBV7-9	TRBJ2-7	-	TGTGCCAGCGGGGGGGACGGTTACGAGCAGTACTTC	CASGGDGYEQYF
TRBD2	15	TRBV10-3	TRBJ2-2	-	TGTGCCATCAGGGGTAGCGGGAGAGGGGCCGGGGAGCTGTTTTTT	CAIRGSGRGAGELFF
-	13	TRBV7-2	TRBJ2-7	few	TGTGCCAGCAGCCCCCCCGGGGTCAATGAGCAGTACTTC	CASSPPGVNEQYF
TRBD1	13	TRBV6-2/TRBV6-3	TRBJ2-7	many	TGTGCCAGCACCCAGACAGGGCCCTACGAGCAGTACTTC	CASTQTGPYEQYF
-	14	TRBV7-2	TRBJ2-7	many	TGTGCCAGCACCCGTAGCGGTGTCTCCTACGAGCAGTACTTC	CASTRSGVSYEQYF
TRBD1	15	TRBV20-1	TRBJ2-6	-	TGCAGTGCTAGACAGGGGGCGCCTGGGGCCAACGTCCTGACTTTC	CSARQGAPGANVLTF
TRBD2	14	TRBV11-2	TRBJ2-7	-	TGTGCCAGCAGCCCCGGGGGGATGACCTACGAGCAGTACTTC	CASSPGGMTYEQYF
TRBD2	17	TRBV10-3	TRBJ2-7	-	TGTGCCATCAGTGAGTCGAGGAGACTAGCGGGAGGGGTCGAGCAGTACTTC	CAISESRRLAGGVEQYF
TRBD2	13	TRBV9	TRBJ2-1	-	TGTGCCTCAGCGGCGGGAGAGTGGAATGAGCAGTTCTTC	CASAAGEWNEQFF
TRBD1	15	TRBV11-3	TRBJ1-1	-	TGTGCCAGCAGCCTAAGGACAGGGGAGAACACTGAAGCTCTCTTT	CASSLRTGENTEALF
TRBD2	13	TRBV10-1	TRBJ2-7	-	TGCGCCAGCAGGGGGACTAGCGGCTACGAGCAGTACTTC	CASRGTSGYEQYF
-	16	TRBV11-3	TRBJ2-7	many	TGTGCCAGCAGCCGGCCTGGACTGGACAGCTCCTACGAGCAGTACTTC	CASSRPGLDSSYEQYF
-	12	TRBV29-1	TRBJ1-1	-	TGCAGCGTCCTGGCTATGAACACTGAAGCTTTCTTT	CSVLAMNTEAFF
-	13	TRBV7-2	TRBJ1-1	-	TGTGCCAGCAGCTTAGCAGGGAACGGTGAAGCTTTCTTT	CASSLAGNGEAFF
TRBD1	15	TRBV19	TRBJ1-5	many	TGTGCCAGTACACAGGGGGGCTATAGCAATCAGCCCCAGCATTTT	CASTQGGYSNQPQHF
-	13	TRBV10-3	TRBJ1-2	many	TGTGCCATCGCAAGCGGCCCCAACTATGGCTACACCTTC	CAIASGPNYGYTF
TRBD1	13	TRBV20-1	TRBJ2-7	many	TGCAGTGCTAAGGACAGGAGCTCCTACGAGCAGTACTTC	CSAKDRSSYEQYF
TRBD2	16	TRBV6-5	TRBJ2-5	-	TGTGCCAGCAGTTTGGACAGCGGGAGAGGAATGGAGACCCAGTACTTC	CASSLDSGRGMETQYF
TRBD1	17	TRBV11-2	TRBJ2-5	many	TGTGCCAGCAGCTTTTCGGTGAACAGGGGGCCGAGGGAGACCCAGTACTTC	CASSFSVNRGPRETQYF
-	17	TRBV4-1	TRBJ1-1	many	TGCGCCAGCAGCCAAGAACTAGATGCCGGGGGCCTGCCTGAAGCTTTCTTT	CASSQELDAGGLPEAFF
-	13	TRBV10-3	TRBJ1-2	-	TGTGCCACCAGTGATCGACAGGCGAGCGGCTACACCTTC	CATSDRQASGYTF
TRBD1	15	TRBV10-3	TRBJ1-6	once	TGTGCCATCAGTCTGGCGGACAGGGTTAATTCACCCCTCCACTTT	CAISLADRVNSPLHF
-	14	TRBV6-6	TRBJ2-7	many	TGTGCCAGCAGTTACTGGCAGGGGAGGAACGAGCAGTACTTC	CASSYWQGRNEQYF
-	14	TRBV7-9	TRBJ2-5	once	TGTGCCAGCAGCTATAGGGTGGGCGGGGAGACCCAGTACTTC	CASSYRVGGETQYF
-	13	TRBV24-1	TRBJ2-2	-	TGTGCCACCAGTGAGCCCCGGACGTGGGAGCTGTTTTTT	CATSEPRTWELFF
TRBD1	13	TRBV7-2	TRBJ1-2	many	TGTGCCAGCAGCGAAACAGGGGGCCCCGGCTACACCTTC	CASSETGGPGYTF
TRBD1	14	TRBV7-2	TRBJ2-5	many	TGTGCCAGCAGCTCACAGGGGACGATGAAGACCCAGTACTTC	CASSSQGTMKTQYF
-	15	TRBV7-6	TRBJ2-7	many	TGTGCCAGCAGCTTATTTGGGCGGGGTCCCTACGAGCAGTACTTC	CASSLFGRGPYEQYF
TRBD1	15	TRBV24-1	TRBJ2-5	-	TGTGCCACCAGTGAACCGAGACAGGGGTTAGAGACCCAGTACTTC	CATSEPRQGLETQYF
-	13	TRBV7-8	TRBJ2-5	-	TGTGCCAGCAGCCAGGAAGCGAAAGAGACCCAGTACTTC	CASSQEAKETQYF
-	15	TRBV12-3/TRBV12-4	TRBJ2-7	many	TGTGCCAGCTGGCAGACTAGAACCCCCCCCTACGAGCAGTACTTC	CASWQTRTPPYEQYF
-	14	TRBV29-1	TRBJ1-1	many	TGCAGCGTCTCGATGGGAAGCGGGAACACTGAAGCTTTCTTT	CSVSMGSGNTEAFF
TRBD2	15	TRBV5-1	TRBJ2-7	many	TGCGCCAGCAGCCCAACTAGCGGGACAACCTACGAGCAGTACTTC	CASSPTSGTTYEQYF
-	14	TRBV29-1	TRBJ1-2	many	TGCAGCGTTGAAGATCTGGGCAGCGACTATGGCTACACCTTC	CSVEDLGSDYGYTF